This T cell receptor (beta chain) was captured by sequencing in a study of T cell responses to AZD1222 COVID-19 vaccine. Findings and limits, study-wide: Among spike-specific TCRs, nearly half reportedly target unmutated variant regions. Spike was spanned by vaccine-associated CD4 TCRs, with dominance at 160-218 and 743-854. Scientists sampled the repertoires only once the peak T cell response had passed.

The germline V gene encodes CDR1 MGHRA and CDR2 YSYEKL. The length of the CDR3 is 14 residues. V was trimmed by 0 bases and J by 2 bases, leaving 7 bases between them. Profiling relied on immunoSEQ multiplex PCR, and the TCRdb table lists in-frame clones only, not all of them. The table has over 60,000 clones, roughly 91% seen once; the top ten hold less than 25%. A single count supports this clone. Antigen unknown. The receptor's source is an adult in good health. V and J are TRBV4-1 and TRBJ1-1, with unresolved D. This material consisted of peripheral blood, taken on day 0 of AZD1222 vaccination. This CDR3 reads CASSQDPDNTEAFF. The CDR3 bases are TGCGCCAGCAGCCAAGATCCGGATAACACTGAAGCTTTCTTT.